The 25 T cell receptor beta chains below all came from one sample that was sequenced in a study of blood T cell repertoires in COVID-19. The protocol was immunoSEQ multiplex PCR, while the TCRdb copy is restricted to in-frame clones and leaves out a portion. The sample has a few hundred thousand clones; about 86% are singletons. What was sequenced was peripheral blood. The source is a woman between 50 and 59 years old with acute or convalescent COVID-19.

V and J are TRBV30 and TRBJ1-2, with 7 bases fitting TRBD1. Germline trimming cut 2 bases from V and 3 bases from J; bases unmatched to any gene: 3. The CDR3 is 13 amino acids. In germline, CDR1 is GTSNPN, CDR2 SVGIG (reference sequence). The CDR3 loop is CAWSYGQDYGYTF. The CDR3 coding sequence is TGTGCCTGGAGTTATGGACAGGACTATGGCTACACCTTC. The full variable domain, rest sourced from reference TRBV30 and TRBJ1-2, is SQTIHQWPATLVQPVGSPLSLECTVEGTSNPNLYWYRQAAGRGLQLLFYSVGIGQISSEVPQNLSASRPQDRQFILSSKKLLLSDSGFYLCAWSYGQDYGYTFGSGTRLTVV.

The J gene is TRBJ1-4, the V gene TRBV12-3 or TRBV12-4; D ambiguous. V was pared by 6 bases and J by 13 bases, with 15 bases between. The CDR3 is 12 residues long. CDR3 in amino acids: CASSLTAGVLFF. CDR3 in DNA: TGTGCCAGCAGCCTAACCGCGGGTGTACTGTTTTTT.

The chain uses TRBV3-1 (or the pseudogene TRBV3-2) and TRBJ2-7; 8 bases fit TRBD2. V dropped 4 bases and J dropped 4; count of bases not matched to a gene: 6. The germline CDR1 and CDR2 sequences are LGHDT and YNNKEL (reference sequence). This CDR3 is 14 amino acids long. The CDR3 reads CASSRSGSRYEQYF. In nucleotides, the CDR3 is TGTGCCAGCAGCCGAAGCGGGAGTAGGTACGAGCAGTACTTC.

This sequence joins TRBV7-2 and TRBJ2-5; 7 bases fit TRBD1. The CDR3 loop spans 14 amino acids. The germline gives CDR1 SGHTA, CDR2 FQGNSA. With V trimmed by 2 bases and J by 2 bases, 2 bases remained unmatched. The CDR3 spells CASSLHRGQETQYF. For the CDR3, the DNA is TGTGCCAGCAGCTTACACAGGGGACAAGAGACCCAGTACTTC.

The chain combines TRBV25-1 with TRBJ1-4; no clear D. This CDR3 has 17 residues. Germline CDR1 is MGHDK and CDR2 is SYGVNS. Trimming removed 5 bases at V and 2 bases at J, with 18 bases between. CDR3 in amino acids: CASSLAMKGATNEKLFF. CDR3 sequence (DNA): TGTGCCAGCAGTCTTGCGATGAAGGGAGCCACTAATGAAAAACTGTTTTTT.

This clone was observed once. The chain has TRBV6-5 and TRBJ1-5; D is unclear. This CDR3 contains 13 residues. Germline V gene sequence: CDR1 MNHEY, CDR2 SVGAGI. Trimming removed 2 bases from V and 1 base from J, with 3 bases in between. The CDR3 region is CASSYLSNQPQHF. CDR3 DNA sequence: TGTGCCAGCAGTTACCTGAGCAATCAGCCCCAGCATTTT.

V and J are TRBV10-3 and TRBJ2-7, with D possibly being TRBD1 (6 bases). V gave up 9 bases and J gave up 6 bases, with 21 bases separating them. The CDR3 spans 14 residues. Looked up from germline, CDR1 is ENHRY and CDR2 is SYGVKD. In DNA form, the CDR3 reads TGTGCCATTCAAACTAGGGACACTACTACCGAGCAGTACTTC. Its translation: CAIQTRDTTTEQYF.

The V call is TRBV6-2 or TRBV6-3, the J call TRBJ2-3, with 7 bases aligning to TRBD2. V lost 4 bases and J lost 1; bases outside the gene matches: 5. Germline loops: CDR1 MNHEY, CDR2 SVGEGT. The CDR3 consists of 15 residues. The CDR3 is CASSSTSPGTDTQYF. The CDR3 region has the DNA TGTGCCAGCAGTTCGACTAGCCCGGGCACAGATACGCAGTATTTT.

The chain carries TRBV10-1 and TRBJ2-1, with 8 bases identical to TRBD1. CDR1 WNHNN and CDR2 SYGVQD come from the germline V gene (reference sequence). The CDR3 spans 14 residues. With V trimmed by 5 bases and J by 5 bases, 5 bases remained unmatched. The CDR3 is CASSRGTGNNEQFF. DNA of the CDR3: TGCGCCAGCAGTCGGGGGACAGGAAACAATGAGCAGTTCTTC.

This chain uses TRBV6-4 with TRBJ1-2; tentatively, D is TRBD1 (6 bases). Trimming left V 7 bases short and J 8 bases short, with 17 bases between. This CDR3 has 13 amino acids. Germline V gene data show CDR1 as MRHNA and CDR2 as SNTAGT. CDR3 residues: CASTAGVGGGYTF. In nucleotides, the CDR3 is TGTGCCAGCACTGCAGGGGTGGGCGGCGGCTACACCTTC.

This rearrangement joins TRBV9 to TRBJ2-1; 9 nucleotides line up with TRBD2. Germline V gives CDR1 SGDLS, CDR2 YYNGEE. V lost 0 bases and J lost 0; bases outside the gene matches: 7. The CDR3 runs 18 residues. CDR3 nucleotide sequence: TGTGCCAGCAGCGTAGGAGCGGGGGGTACCATCTCCTACAATGAGCAGTTCTTC. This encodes CASSVGAGGTISYNEQFF.

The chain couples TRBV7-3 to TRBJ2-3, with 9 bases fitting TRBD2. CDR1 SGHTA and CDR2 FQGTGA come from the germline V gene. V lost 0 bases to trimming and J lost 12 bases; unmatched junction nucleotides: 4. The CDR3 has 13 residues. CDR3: CASSLTPGTSQYF. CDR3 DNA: TGTGCCAGCAGCTTAACTCCCGGGACTAGCCAGTATTTT.

The CDR3 DNA sequence: TGTGCCAGCAGTCCCATCCCTCGGGAAGGAGGCTACACCTTC. This codes for CASSPIPREGGYTF. The chain combines TRBV6-6 with TRBJ1-2; D gene uncertain. Germline V gives CDR1 MNHNY, CDR2 SVGAGI (reference sequence). CDR3 size: 14 residues. Deletions cut 5 bases from V and 8 bases from J, with 18 bases between.

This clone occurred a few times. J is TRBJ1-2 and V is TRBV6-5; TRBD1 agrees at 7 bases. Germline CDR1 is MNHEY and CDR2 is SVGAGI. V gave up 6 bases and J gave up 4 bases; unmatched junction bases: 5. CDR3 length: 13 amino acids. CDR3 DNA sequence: TGTGCCAGCAGACCTGCAGGGGGCTATGGCTACACCTTC. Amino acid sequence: CASRPAGGYGYTF.

CDR3 residues: CASTQGLAGRQETQYF. The CDR3 coding sequence is TGTGCCAGCACCCAGGGGCTAGCGGGACGCCAAGAGACCCAGTACTTC. The V and J genes are TRBV5-8 and TRBJ2-5; TRBD2 aligns across 9 bases. The CDR3 contains 16 residues. The germline V gene has CDR1 SGHTS and CDR2 YDEGEE. V lost 6 bases and J lost 1; bases outside the gene matches: 10.

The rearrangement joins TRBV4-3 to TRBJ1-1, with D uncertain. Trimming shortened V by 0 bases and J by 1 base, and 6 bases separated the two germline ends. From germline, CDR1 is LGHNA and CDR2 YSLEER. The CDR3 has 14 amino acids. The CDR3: CASSQDVRNTEAFF. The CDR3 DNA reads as TGCGCCAGCAGCCAAGATGTCCGGAACACTGAAGCTTTCTTT.

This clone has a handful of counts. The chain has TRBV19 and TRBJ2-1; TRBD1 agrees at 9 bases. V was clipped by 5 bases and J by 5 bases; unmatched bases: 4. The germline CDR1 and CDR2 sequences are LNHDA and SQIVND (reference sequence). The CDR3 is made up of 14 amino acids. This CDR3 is CASSPGDRDNEQFF. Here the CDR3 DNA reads TGTGCCAGTAGTCCAGGGGACAGGGACAATGAGCAGTTCTTC.

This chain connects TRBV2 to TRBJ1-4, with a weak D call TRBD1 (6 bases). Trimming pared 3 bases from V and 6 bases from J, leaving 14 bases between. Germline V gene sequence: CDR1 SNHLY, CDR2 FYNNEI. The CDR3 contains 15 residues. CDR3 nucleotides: TGTGCCAGCAGTGACAAGTACAGGGAAGATGAAAAACTGTTTTTT. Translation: CASSDKYREDEKLFF.

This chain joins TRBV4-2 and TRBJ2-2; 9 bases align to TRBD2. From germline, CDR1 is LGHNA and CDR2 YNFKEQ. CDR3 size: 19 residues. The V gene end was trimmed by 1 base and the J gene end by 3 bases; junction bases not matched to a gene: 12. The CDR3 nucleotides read TGTGCCAGCAGCCAAGTAAGCTTCGGCGGGGGGGCTGACACCGGGGAGCTGTTTTTT. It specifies CASSQVSFGGGADTGELFF.

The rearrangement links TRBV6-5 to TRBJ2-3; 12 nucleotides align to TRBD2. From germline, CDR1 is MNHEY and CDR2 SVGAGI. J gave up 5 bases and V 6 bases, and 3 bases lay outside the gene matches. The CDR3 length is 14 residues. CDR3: CASREGLAGDTQYF. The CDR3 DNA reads TGTGCCAGCAGGGAGGGACTAGCGGGAGATACGCAGTATTTT.

For the CDR3, the DNA is TGTGCCAGCAGCGCGACAGGGGGCAATTCACCCCTCCACTTT. Encoded protein: CASSATGGNSPLHF. This chain connects TRBV6-2 or TRBV6-3 to TRBJ1-6; 10 bases are a match to TRBD1. CDR1 is MNHEY, CDR2 SVGEGT, per germline. V gave up 6 bases and J gave up 7 bases; unmatched junction bases: 3. This CDR3 contains 14 residues.

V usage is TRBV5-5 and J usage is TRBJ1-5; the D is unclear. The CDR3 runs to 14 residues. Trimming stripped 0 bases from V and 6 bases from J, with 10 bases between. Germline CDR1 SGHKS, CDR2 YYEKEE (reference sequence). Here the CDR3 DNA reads TGTGCCAGCAGCTTGGAAGGAGGAGGTCAGCCCCAGCATTTT. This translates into CASSLEGGGQPQHF.

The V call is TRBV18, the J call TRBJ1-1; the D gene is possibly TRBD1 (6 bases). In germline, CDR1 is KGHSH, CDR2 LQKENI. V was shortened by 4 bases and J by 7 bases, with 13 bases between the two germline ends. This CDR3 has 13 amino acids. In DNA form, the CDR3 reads TGTGCCAGCTCACTGACCGGACAGCTTGAAGCTTTCTTT. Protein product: CASSLTGQLEAFF.

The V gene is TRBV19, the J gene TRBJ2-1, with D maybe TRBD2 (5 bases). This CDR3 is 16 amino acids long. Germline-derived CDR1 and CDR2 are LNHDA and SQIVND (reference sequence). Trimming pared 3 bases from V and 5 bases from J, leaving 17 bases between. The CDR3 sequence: CASSMRTGFGHNEQFF. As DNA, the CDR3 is TGTGCCAGTAGTATGCGGACGGGATTTGGACACAATGAGCAGTTCTTC.

The CDR3, as DNA: TGTGCCACGCGCGGAGGAGGGATCCGTACCCCCACAGATACGCAGTATTTT. As protein: CATRGGGIRTPTDTQYF. The chain uses TRBV10-3 and TRBJ2-3; D perhaps matches TRBD2 (6 bases). This CDR3 is 17 amino acids long. Per the germline V gene, CDR1 is ENHRY and CDR2 is SYGVKD. V was clipped by 10 bases and J by 2 bases, with 25 bases between them.